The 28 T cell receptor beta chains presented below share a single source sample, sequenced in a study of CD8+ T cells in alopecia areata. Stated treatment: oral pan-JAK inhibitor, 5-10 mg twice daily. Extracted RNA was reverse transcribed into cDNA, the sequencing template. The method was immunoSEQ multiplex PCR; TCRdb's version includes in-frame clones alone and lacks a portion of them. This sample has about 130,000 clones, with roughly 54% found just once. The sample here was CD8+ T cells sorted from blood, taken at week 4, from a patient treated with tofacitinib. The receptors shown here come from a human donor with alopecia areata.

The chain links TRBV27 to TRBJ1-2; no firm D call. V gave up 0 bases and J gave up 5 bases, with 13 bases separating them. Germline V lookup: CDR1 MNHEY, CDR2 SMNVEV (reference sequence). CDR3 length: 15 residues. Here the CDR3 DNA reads TGTGCCAGCAGTTTATCAGGGCCTTTGGGGTATGGCTACACCTTC. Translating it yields CASSLSGPLGYGYTF.

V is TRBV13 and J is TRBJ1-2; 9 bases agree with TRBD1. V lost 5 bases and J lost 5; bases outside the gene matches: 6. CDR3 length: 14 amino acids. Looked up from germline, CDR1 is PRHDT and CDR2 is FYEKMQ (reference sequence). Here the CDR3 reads CASSPTGGVYGYTF. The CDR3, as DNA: TGTGCCAGCAGCCCGACAGGGGGTGTGTATGGCTACACCTTC.

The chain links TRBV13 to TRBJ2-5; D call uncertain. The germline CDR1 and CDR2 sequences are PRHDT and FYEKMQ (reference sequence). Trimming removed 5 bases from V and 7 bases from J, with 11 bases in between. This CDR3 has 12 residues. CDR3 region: CASSDQPGTQYF. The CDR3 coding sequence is TGTGCCAGCAGCGACCAGCCGGGGACCCAGTACTTC.

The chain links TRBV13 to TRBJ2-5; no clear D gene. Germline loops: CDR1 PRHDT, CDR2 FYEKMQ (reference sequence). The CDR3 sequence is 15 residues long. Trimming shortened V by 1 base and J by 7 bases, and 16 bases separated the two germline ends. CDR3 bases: TGTGCCAGCAGCTTAGCTCCAGAGACGAAGAGGACCCAGTACTTC. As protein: CASSLAPETKRTQYF.

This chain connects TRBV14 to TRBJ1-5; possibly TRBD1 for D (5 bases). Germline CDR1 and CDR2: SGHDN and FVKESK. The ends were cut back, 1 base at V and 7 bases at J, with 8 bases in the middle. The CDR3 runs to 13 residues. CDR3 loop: CASSQVPGQPQHF. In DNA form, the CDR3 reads TGTGCCAGCAGCCAAGTCCCAGGGCAGCCCCAGCATTTT.

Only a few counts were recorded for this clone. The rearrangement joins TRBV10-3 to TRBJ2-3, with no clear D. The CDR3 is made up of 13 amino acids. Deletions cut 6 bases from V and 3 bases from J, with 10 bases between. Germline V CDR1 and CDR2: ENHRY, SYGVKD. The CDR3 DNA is TGTGCCATCAGCATCAGTCTTACAGATACGCAGTATTTT. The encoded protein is CAISISLTDTQYF.

CDR3 coding DNA: TGCGCCAGCAGTCGCGATGCCGGGACAGGGAGTTATGGCTACACCTTC. Protein: CASSRDAGTGSYGYTF. V and J are TRBV23-1 and TRBJ1-2; 9 bases are a match to TRBD1. TRBV23-1 is classed as an ORF, of uncertain function. This CDR3 is built from 16 residues. V lost 4 bases, J lost 5 bases, and 11 bases stayed unmatched.

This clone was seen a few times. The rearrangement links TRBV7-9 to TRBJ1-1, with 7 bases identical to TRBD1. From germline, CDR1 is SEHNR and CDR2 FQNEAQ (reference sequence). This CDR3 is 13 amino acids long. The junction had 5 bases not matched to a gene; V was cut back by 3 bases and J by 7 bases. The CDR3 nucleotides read TGTGCCAGCAGCTTCGACAGGGTAGATGAAGCTTTCTTT. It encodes CASSFDRVDEAFF.

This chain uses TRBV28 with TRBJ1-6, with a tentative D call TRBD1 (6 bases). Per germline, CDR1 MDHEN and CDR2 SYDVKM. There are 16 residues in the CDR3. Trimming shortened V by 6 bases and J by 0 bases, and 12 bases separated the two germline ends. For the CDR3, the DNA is TGTGCCAGCAGGCAGCGGGACAACTCCTATAATTCACCCCTCCACTTT. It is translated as CASRQRDNSYNSPLHF.

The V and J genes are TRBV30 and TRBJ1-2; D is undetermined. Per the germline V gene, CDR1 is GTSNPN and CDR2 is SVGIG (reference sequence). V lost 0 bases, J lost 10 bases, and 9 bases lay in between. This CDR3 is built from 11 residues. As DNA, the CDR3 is TGTGCCTGGAGTGTAATCACAACCTACACCTTC. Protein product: CAWSVITTYTF.

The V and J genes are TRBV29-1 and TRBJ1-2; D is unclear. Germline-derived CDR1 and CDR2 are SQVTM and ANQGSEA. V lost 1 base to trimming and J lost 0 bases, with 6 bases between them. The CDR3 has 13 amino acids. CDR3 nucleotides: TGCAGCGTTGAAGCCCTTACTAACTATGGCTACACCTTC. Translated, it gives CSVEALTNYGYTF.

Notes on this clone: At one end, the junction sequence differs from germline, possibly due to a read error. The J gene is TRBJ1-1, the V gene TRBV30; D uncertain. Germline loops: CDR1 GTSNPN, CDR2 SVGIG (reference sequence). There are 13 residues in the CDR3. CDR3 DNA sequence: TGTACCTGGAGCCCCCAGATGAACACTGAAGCTTTCTTT. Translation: CTWSPQMNTEAFF.

The CDR3 DNA is TGTGCCAGCAGCGTAGACCATACTTTATATGGCTACACCTTC. Protein: CASSVDHTLYGYTF. The rearrangement joins TRBV9 to TRBJ1-2; D gene uncertain. V was clipped by 0 bases and J by 5 bases, with 11 bases between them. Looked up from germline, CDR1 is SGDLS and CDR2 is YYNGEE. The CDR3 has 14 residues.

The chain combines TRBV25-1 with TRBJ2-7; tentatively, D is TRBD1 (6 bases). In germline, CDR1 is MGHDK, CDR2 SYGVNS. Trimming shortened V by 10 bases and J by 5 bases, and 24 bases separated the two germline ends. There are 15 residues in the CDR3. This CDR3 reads CATEPDRRSSHEQYF. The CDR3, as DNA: TGTGCCACAGAACCCGACAGGAGAAGTTCCCACGAGCAGTACTTC.

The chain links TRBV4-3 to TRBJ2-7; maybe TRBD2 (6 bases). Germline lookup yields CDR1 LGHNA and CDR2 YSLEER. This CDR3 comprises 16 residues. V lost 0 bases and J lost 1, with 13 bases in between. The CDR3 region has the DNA TGCGCCAGCAGCCAAGATTCGTCGGGGGAGTCCTACGAGCAGTACTTC. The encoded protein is CASSQDSSGESYEQYF.

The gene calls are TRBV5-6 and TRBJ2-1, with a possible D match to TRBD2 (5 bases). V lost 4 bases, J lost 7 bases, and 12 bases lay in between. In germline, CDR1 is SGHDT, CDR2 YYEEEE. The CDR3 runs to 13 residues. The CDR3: CASSALEANEQFF. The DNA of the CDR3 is TGTGCCAGCAGCGCCCTGGAGGCTAATGAGCAGTTCTTC.

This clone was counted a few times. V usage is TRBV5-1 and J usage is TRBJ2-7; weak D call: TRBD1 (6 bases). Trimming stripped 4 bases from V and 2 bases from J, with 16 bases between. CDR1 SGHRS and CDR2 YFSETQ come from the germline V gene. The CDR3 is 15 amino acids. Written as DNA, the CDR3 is TGCGCCAGCAGCCTGACCCGGGACACCCCCTACGAGCAGTACTTC. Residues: CASSLTRDTPYEQYF.

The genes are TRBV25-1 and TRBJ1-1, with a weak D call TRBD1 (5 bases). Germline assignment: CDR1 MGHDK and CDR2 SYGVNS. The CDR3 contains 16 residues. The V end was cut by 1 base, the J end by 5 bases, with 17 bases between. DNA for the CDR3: TGTGCCAGCAGTGAATGGTATGAGGGGACGGGGACTGAAGCTTTCTTT. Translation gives CASSEWYEGTGTEAFF.

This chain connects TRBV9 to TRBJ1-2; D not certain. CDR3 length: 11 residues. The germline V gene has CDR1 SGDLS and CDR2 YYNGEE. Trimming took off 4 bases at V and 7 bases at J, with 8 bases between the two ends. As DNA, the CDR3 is TGTGCCAGCAGCACTAGCGGTGGCTACACCTTC. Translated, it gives CASSTSGGYTF.

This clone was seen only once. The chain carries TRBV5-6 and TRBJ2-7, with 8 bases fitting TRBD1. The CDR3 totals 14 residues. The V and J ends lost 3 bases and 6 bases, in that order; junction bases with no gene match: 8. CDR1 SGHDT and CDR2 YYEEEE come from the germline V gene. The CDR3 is CASSWGQVESEQYF. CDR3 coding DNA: TGTGCCAGCAGCTGGGGACAGGTCGAGTCCGAGCAGTACTTC.

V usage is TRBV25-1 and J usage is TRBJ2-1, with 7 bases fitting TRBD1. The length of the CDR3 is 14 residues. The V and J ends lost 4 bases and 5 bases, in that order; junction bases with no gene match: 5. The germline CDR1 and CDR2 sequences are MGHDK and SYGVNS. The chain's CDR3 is CASSGQGKNNEQFF. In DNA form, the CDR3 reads TGTGCCAGCAGTGGACAGGGAAAGAACAATGAGCAGTTCTTC.

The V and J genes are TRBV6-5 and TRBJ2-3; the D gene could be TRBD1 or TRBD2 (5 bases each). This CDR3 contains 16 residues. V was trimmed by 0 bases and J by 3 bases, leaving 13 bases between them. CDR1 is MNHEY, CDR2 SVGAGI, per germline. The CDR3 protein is CASSYSGTLWTDTQYF. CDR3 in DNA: TGTGCCAGCAGTTACTCCGGGACCTTATGGACAGATACGCAGTATTTT.

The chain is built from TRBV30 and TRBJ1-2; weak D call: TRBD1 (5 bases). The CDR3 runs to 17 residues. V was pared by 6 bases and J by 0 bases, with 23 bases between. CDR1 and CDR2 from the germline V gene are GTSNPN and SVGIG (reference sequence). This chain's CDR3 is CACHNRRGTEANYGYTF. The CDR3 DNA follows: TGTGCCTGTCATAACCGTCGGGGGACGGAAGCTAACTATGGCTACACCTTC.

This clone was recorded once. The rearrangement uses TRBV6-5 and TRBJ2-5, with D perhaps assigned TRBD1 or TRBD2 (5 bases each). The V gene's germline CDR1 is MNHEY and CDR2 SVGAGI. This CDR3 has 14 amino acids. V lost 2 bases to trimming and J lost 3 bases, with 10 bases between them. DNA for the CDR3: TGTGCCAGCAGTTACGTGGGGGTGGAAGAGACCCAGTACTTC. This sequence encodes CASSYVGVEETQYF.

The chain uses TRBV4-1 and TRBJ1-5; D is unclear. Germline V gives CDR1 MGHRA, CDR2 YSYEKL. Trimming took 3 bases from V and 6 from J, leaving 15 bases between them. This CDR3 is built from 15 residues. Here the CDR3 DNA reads TGCGCCAGCAGCCAGGGCGTAGAAATACGTCAGCCCCAGCATTTT. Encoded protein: CASSQGVEIRQPQHF.

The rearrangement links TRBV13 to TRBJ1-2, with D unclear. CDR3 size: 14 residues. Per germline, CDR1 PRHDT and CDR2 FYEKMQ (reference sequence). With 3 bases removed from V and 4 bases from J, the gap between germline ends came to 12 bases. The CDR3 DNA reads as TGTGCCAGCAGCTTGGGCCAATCGGGCTATGGCTACACCTTC. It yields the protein CASSLGQSGYGYTF.

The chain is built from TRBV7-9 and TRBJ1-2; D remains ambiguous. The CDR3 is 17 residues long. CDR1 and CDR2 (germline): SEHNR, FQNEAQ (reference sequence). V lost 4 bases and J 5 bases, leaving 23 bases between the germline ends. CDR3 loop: CASSSGSSQLTLYGYTF. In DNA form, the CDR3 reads TGTGCCAGCAGCTCCGGGTCTAGTCAGTTGACGTTATATGGCTACACCTTC.

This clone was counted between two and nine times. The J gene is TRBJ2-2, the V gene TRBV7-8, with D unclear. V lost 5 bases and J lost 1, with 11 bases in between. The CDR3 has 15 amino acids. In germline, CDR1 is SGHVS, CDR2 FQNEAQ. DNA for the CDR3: TGTGCCAGCAGCCCATGGGTCAAGAACACCGGGGAGCTGTTTTTT. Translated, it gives CASSPWVKNTGELFF.